This entry describes one TCR beta chain. This sample stems from a study of technical replicates of blood from a few donors. Germline CDR1 is SEHNR and CDR2 is FQNEAQ (reference sequence). CDR3 length equals 14 residues. Germline trimming cut 5 bases from V and 2 bases from J; bases unmatched to any gene: 6. Clones were sequenced by immunoSEQ multiplex PCR, and TCRdb holds only the in-frame ones, with some missing. The table has some 80,000 clones, 90% to 95% seen once. The specimen was T cells isolated from PBMCs. The TCR sequence derives from a human donor in good health. The chain joins TRBV7-9 to TRBJ2-7; 7 bases line up with TRBD2. The CDR3 region has the DNA TGTGCCAGCAGCGAGCGGGAACACCCCTACGAGCAGTACTTC. Its protein is CASSEREHPYEQYF.